A single T cell receptor (beta chain) is shown here with its context. The antigen it recognizes is unknown. Base-call qualities are not available, and no considerably larger clone is one nucleotide away. CDR1 and CDR2, looked up from the germline V gene (reference sequence), are LNHDA and SQIVND. Counted from cysteine to phenylalanine, this CDR3 has 15 amino acids. Just the 45-base CDR3 DNA is kept, in frame starting at base 1. Trimming leaves V shorter by 5 bases and J shorter by 9 bases, with the junction holding 5 bases beyond the gene matches. The source of the sample is a study of blood T cell repertoires in COVID-19 (dated by TCRdb to 2019 to 2021). For the study in its entirety: Samples from collaborators originated in the United States, Italy and Spain and spanned both the acute and convalescent phases of COVID-19. The material from the prospective study consisted of cDNA or gDNA derived from T cells, B-cell-depleted T cells, or PBMCs. The dataset comprised deeply sampled blood TCRbeta repertoires from subjects exposed to, actively infected with, or recovered from COVID-19. The repertoires were made available in a free public database intended to serve as a resource for research on the immune response to SARS-CoV-2. Samples came from the ongoing ImmuneRACE study (first 160 participants) plus 1,254 subjects from 6 global collaborators. Nearly every sample came with metadata listing a de-identified subject ID, COVID-19 status, age in years and sex. Where HLA class I and class II types were available, the types were taken from metadata supplied by the sample provider, not from assay-based typing. Study-wide conclusions, independent of this receptor: How much clinical and demographic metadata was included differed by source and by participant, and the metadata was provided uncurated.

TCRbeta CDR3 regions were amplified from genomic DNA by means of the immunoSEQ Assay, a bias-controlled multiplex PCR. The study's processing was this. Nucleated cell counts per sample were estimated from amplification of reference gene primers within the assay. To quantify the absolute abundance of each unique TCRbeta CDR3 rearrangement, sequence reads were collapsed and filtered. For each sample, productive Simpson clonality was calculated by taking the square root of Simpson's diversity index across productive rearrangements. TCRdb retrieved this table from immuneACCESS and kept in-frame rearrangements only. Not all clones are present; in checked studies, unresolved V genes account for under half, and no reason is known for the remainder. V and J calls and clone size follow that table, whereas D and trimming were derived from the DNA. In all, the sample holds around 500,000 clones, and approximately 90% of those were seen once. The ten largest account for approximately 8% of the sample.

Participants in the prospective study were aged 18 to 89 years, lived in 20 to 30 United States geographic areas, and enrolled through a virtual design. To assign participants to cohorts, the prospective study relied on clinical history that participants themselves reported in a screening survey and a study questionnaire. Recovered participants in ImmuneRACE Cohort 3 were defined as having two consecutive negative NP/OP PCR tests, clearance from a healthcare professional, or resolution of symptoms. Mobile phlebotomists in the prospective study collected whole blood, serum and a nasopharyngeal or oropharyngeal swab from every participant. Over a roughly two-month period, participants in the prospective study had the option of providing additional blood draws and questionnaires. Prospective study blood samples were shipped either frozen or at room temperature before DNA extraction.

The chain couples TRBV19 to TRBJ2-1, with 15 bases aligning to TRBD2. The clonotype originates from a woman aged 60-70 years who had recovered from COVID-19. Sequencing was done on a sample of PBMCs or T cells enriched from blood (not recorded which). The CDR3 has the sequence CASSAWTSGGAEQFF. The DNA sequence is given as TGTGCCAGTAGTGCTTGGACTAGCGGGGGGGCTGAGCAGTTCTTC.